This T cell receptor (beta chain) was identified in a study of blood T cell repertoires in COVID-19. In the study overall: Samples of COVID-19 (acute and convalescent) were obtained from the United States, Italy and Spain.

The CDR3 consists of 15 residues. From germline, CDR1 is MNHEY and CDR2 SMNVEV (reference sequence). Trimming stripped 7 bases from V and 1 base from J, with 16 bases between. Assay used: immunoSEQ multiplex PCR; TCRdb lists only in-frame clones, some missing. The sample lists over 65,000 clones; about four fifths were seen once. The TCR comes from a woman in her thirties or forties with active or convalescent COVID-19. The sequencing input was peripheral blood. V gene TRBV27 combines with J gene TRBJ1-1; D is perhaps TRBD1 (6 bases). The CDR3 spells CASNTLGGRNTEAFF. DNA of the CDR3: TGTGCCAGCAATACACTAGGGGGACGGAACACTGAAGCTTTCTTT.